The 6 T cell receptor beta chains listed next were all sequenced from one sample in a study of blood T cell repertoires in COVID-19. Assay: immunoSEQ multiplex PCR; the TCRdb copy retains only in-frame clones and omits some. The data contain under 250,000 clones, around 86% of them seen just once; the ten biggest clones take up about 1.7%. Material: peripheral blood. The receptor source for this set is a woman aged 55 to 70 who had recovered from COVID-19.

The chain uses TRBV5-4 and TRBJ1-4, with a weak D call TRBD1 (6 bases). Germline CDR1 is SGHNT and CDR2 is YYREEE (reference sequence). Deletions cut 0 bases from V and 8 bases from J, with 14 bases between. This CDR3 is built from 15 residues. The DNA for the CDR3 is TGTGCCAGCAGCTTGGCACAAACAGGGAAAGAAAAACTGTTTTTT. Protein product: CASSLAQTGKEKLFF.

V gene TRBV29-1 combines with J gene TRBJ1-5; 9 bases align to TRBD1. After removal of 4 bases from V and 4 bases from J, the junction contained 5 bases not matched to a gene. The germline V gene has CDR1 SQVTM and CDR2 ANQGSEA. The CDR3 is 14 amino acids. CDR3 loop: CSVGGTGMNQPQHF. Written as DNA, the CDR3 is TGCAGCGTTGGAGGGACAGGGATGAATCAGCCCCAGCATTTT.

The rearrangement joins TRBV5-1 to TRBJ2-7, with no clear D. Germline V gene sequence: CDR1 SGHRS, CDR2 YFSETQ. Trimming cost V 6 bases and J 5 bases, with 9 bases left between them. The CDR3 length is 11 residues. The CDR3 DNA sequence: TGCGCCAGCAACGGGTTCGACGAGCAGTACTTC. Translating gives CASNGFDEQYF.

Here the CDR3 reads CASSPANYEQYF. The CDR3 DNA reads TGTGCCAGCAGTCCAGCGAACTACGAGCAGTACTTC. The chain combines TRBV6-2 or TRBV6-3 with TRBJ2-7, with D hard to call. The CDR3 is made up of 12 amino acids. V was pared by 5 bases and J by 3 bases, with 8 bases between. Germline-derived CDR1 and CDR2 are MNHEY and SVGEGT.

The chain combines TRBV7-8 with TRBJ2-5, with 8 bases matching TRBD2. Trimming at V came to 5 bases and at J to 1 base, leaving 6 bases not matched to a gene. Germline V gene sequence: CDR1 SGHVS, CDR2 FQNEAQ. The CDR3 extends over 15 amino acids. CDR3 nucleotide sequence: TGTGCCAGCAGCCGGAGCGGGGGTCTCCAAGAGACCCAGTACTTC. This encodes CASSRSGGLQETQYF.

The rearrangement joins TRBV11-2 to TRBJ2-2; TRBD1 might be the D (6 bases). V lost 4 bases and J lost 6, with 15 bases in between. This CDR3 has 15 residues. Per the germline V gene, CDR1 is SGHAT and CDR2 is FQNNGV. The CDR3 sequence: CASSSTGSAAGELFF. Written as DNA, the CDR3 is TGTGCCAGCAGCTCAACAGGGAGTGCAGCCGGGGAGCTGTTTTTT. Using reference TRBV11-2 and TRBJ2-2 for the parts outside the CDR3, the full variable domain is EAGVAQSPRYKIIEKRQSVAFWCNPISGHATLYWYQQILGQGPKLLIQFQNNGVVDDSQLPKDRFSAERLKGVDSTLKIQPAKLEDSAVYLCASSSTGSAAGELFFGEGSRLTVL.